A selection of T cell receptor beta chains follows, all from one sample in a study of early T cells in non-severe SARS-CoV-2 infection. MiXCR, applied by TCRdb to the 5' RACE reads, yields one record per CDR3 protein. The sample shows roughly 50,000 distinct CDR3 sequences, 7.7% of them seen only once. The source was whole blood, collected at baseline. All receptors derive from an adult who was a healthcare worker with PCR-confirmed SARS-CoV-2 infection or an uninfected control (not recorded which). CDR3s include the opening cysteine and the closing phenylalanine or tryptophan. The D gene is left open where the match is weak. Not every row has a clone size; where given, it reads once, few, many or a size class.

clone size | J gene | V gene | D gene | CDR3 DNA | CDR3 protein
. | TRBJ2-7 | TRBV29-1 | TRBD1 | TGCAGCGTCGCCGCGTCCCCGGACAGGGGCAACGAGCAGTACTTC | CSVAASPDRGNEQYF
few | TRBJ2-2 | TRBV5-4 | TRBD2 | TGTGCCAGCAGCTTAAGGACTAGCGGGAACGCCGGGGAGCTGTTTTTT | CASSLRTSGNAGELFF
. | TRBJ2-3 | TRBV7-2 | TRBD2 | TGTGCCAGCAGCTCCGGACTAGCGGCCACAGATACGCAGTATTTT | CASSSGLAATDTQYF
many | TRBJ2-5 | TRBV7-9 | . | TGTGCCAGCAGCGACAGCTACGACCAGTACTTC | CASSDSYDQYF
many | TRBJ2-7 | TRBV28 | . | TGTGCCAGCCGCCTGTACCATACAGGTTCCCGCTACGAGCAGTACTTC | CASRLYHTGSRYEQYF
. | TRBJ1-1 | TRBV5-4 | . | TGTGCCAGCAGATCGGGTTATGAAGCTTTCTTT | CASRSGYEAFF
. | TRBJ1-5 | TRBV6-1 | TRBD1 | TGTGCCAGCAGAACGGGGACAGGGGGTCAGCCCCAGCATTTT | CASRTGTGGQPQHF
. | TRBJ2-1 | TRBV11-2 | . | TGTGCCAGCAGCTTAAGACAGAACTCCTACAATGAGCAGTTCTTC | CASSLRQNSYNEQFF
many | TRBJ2-6 | TRBV7-9 | . | TGTGCCAGCAGCAGGAGGGGGAGCGGCTCTGGGGCCAACGTCCTGACTTTC | CASSRRGSGSGANVLTF
many | TRBJ2-1 | TRBV6-2/TRBV6-3 | TRBD2 | TGTGCCAGCAGTAGGTCTACTAGCGGGATGAATGAGCAGTTCTTC | CASSRSTSGMNEQFF
. | TRBJ2-7 | TRBV28 | . | TGTGCCAGCAGTTCCCCTGGCACCCGAACCTCCTACGAGCAGTACTTC | CASSSPGTRTSYEQYF
many | TRBJ2-1 | TRBV7-3 | . | TGTGCCAGCAGCCCTCACAGCTCCTACAATGAGCAGTTCTTC | CASSPHSSYNEQFF
many | TRBJ2-1 | TRBV5-1 | TRBD2 | TGCGCCAGCAGCTTGTCTGGGACTAGCGGGAACGTTGAGCAGTTCTTC | CASSLSGTSGNVEQFF
few | TRBJ2-5 | TRBV29-1 | . | TGCAGCGTTGGTTACACGGGGGAGACCCAGTACTTC | CSVGYTGETQYF
. | TRBJ1-1 | TRBV28 | . | TGTGCCAGCAGTTTATTAGGACAAACGATGAACACTGAAGCTTTCTTT | CASSLLGQTMNTEAFF
many | TRBJ2-3 | TRBV18 | . | TGTGCCAGCTCACAGACCGTGGAGGCTAGCACAGATACGCAGTATTTT | CASSQTVEASTDTQYF
many | TRBJ1-4 | TRBV30 | . | TGTGCCTGGAGTTTCGGCCAGGGAAGGGAAAAACTGTTTTTT | CAWSFGQGREKLFF
many | TRBJ2-1 | TRBV14 | . | TGTGCCAGCAGCCCCTTGGATAGCTCCTACAATGAGCAGTTCTTC | CASSPLDSSYNEQFF
. | TRBJ2-5 | TRBV7-2 | . | TGTGCCAGCAGCCATAGCAGTGGCGTCCAAGAGACCCAGTACTTC | CASSHSSGVQETQYF
few | TRBJ2-3 | TRBV24-1 | TRBD1 | TGTGCCACCAGTGACCAGGGACAGCCTAGCACAGATACGCAGTATTTT | CATSDQGQPSTDTQYF
few | TRBJ2-1 | TRBV7-9 | . | TGTGCCAGCAGCTTGGGGGCGGGAGAAATCCCCACCAATGAGCAGTTCTTC | CASSLGAGEIPTNEQFF
few | TRBJ2-7 | TRBV27 | . | TGTGCCAGCAGTTTGAGGGGCGCCTACGAGCAGTACTTC | CASSLRGAYEQYF
many | TRBJ2-1 | TRBV7-9 | TRBD1 | TGTGCCAGCAGCCCCACGGGACAGGGTGGTAATGAGCAGTTCTTC | CASSPTGQGGNEQFF
many | TRBJ2-3 | TRBV20-1 | . | TGCAGTGCTCTACACGAATCAAATACGCAGTATTTT | CSALHESNTQYF
. | TRBJ2-1 | TRBV12-3/TRBV12-4 | . | TGTGCCAGCACCGATAACTACGGGACTCATAATGAGCAGTTCTTC | CASTDNYGTHNEQFF
few | TRBJ2-7 | TRBV5-4 | . | TGTGCCAGCAGCTTGGACGCGGGGCCCACCTACGAGCAGTACTTC | CASSLDAGPTYEQYF
. | TRBJ2-2 | TRBV7-2 | TRBD2 | TGTGCCAGCAGCAGTAGCGGGAGTTTGGCCGGGGAGCTGTTTTTT | CASSSSGSLAGELFF
few | TRBJ2-7 | TRBV12-3/TRBV12-4 | . | TGTGCCAGCAGTTATAGCGACCTCACCTACGAGCAGTACTTC | CASSYSDLTYEQYF
. | TRBJ2-7 | TRBV29-1 | TRBD2 | TGCAGCTTCAGGCGGGGGGGTGGTGAGCAGTACTTC | CSFRRGGGEQYF
many | TRBJ2-4 | TRBV11-2 | TRBD1 | TGTGCCAGCAGCTTAGATGCGGGACAGGGGCGCGCTCAGTACTTC | CASSLDAGQGRAQYF
few | TRBJ2-7 | TRBV4-1 | TRBD1 | TGCGCCAGCAGCGAACGACAGGGGGGTTCCTCCTACGAGCAGTACTTC | CASSERQGGSSYEQYF
few | TRBJ2-3 | TRBV2 | TRBD2 | TGTGCCAGCAGTGAAAGGGCCCGGACTAGCGGGAAGGATACGCAGTATTTT | CASSERARTSGKDTQYF
many | TRBJ2-5 | TRBV20-1 | . | TGCAGTGCTAGAGGCACTAGCAAACCCCAAGAGACCCAGTACTTC | CSARGTSKPQETQYF
many | TRBJ2-2 | TRBV27 | . | TGTGCCAGCAGCCGGCGCAAATTAAACACCGGGGAGCTGTTTTTT | CASSRRKLNTGELFF
. | TRBJ2-5 | TRBV12-3/TRBV12-4 | TRBD2 | TGTGCCAGCAATCCACCGCCGGGACTAGCGCACCAAGAGACCCAGTACTTC | CASNPPPGLAHQETQYF
. | TRBJ2-1 | TRBV20-1 | . | TGCAGTGCTAGAGAGGTAGCGTCCTTGAGGCTCAACAATGAGCAGTTCTTC | CSAREVASLRLNNEQFF
many | TRBJ2-7 | TRBV24-1 | . | TGTGCCACCAGTGATCCAAGGGGATTGGGATGGTACTTC | CATSDPRGLGWYF
few | TRBJ1-1 | TRBV3-1 | TRBD1 | TGTGCCAGCAGCCCCCGGACAGGGGATGGGACTGAAGCTTTCTTT | CASSPRTGDGTEAFF
. | TRBJ2-7 | TRBV13 | . | TGTGCCAGCACCTCAAAAAGGGGAAACTACGAGCAGTACTTC | CASTSKRGNYEQYF
many | TRBJ2-7 | TRBV6-4 | TRBD2 | TGTGCCAGCAGTGACTGCAAACTAGCGGATTCCCCCTACGAGCAGTACTTC | CASSDCKLADSPYEQYF
many | TRBJ2-3 | TRBV10-3 | . | TGTGCCATCAGTGAGTCGTGGGGTTCCGACACAGATACGCAGTATTTT | CAISESWGSDTDTQYF
. | TRBJ2-3 | TRBV6-5 | . | TGTGCCAGCAGTTACTCGTCTCTCGTGACGACCGGGACACCCCCCGGGTGGGATACGCAGTATTTT | CASSYSSLVTTGTPPGWDTQYF
few | TRBJ2-7 | TRBV20-1 | . | TGCAGTGCTAGAGATACGGCAGTTGGTATTTACGAGCAGTACTTC | CSARDTAVGIYEQYF
. | TRBJ2-3 | TRBV4-2 | TRBD1 | TGTGCCAGCAGGGGACAGGGGGCTGGAGATACGCAGTATTTT | CASRGQGAGDTQYF
. | TRBJ2-3 | TRBV6-5 | . | TGTGCCAGCAGTCCGGGACTTCTCACAGATACGCAGTATTTT | CASSPGLLTDTQYF
many | TRBJ1-1 | TRBV5-1 | . | TGCGCCAGCAGCCCCCTGACAACGAACACTGAAGCTTTCTTT | CASSPLTTNTEAFF
many | TRBJ2-2 | TRBV20-1 | . | TGCAGTGCTCGACCCCCTTCTCTCGGGGAGCTGTTTTTT | CSARPPSLGELFF
many | TRBJ2-7 | TRBV7-2 | . | TGTGCCAGCAGCTTATCAGGGAACTCCTACGAGCAGTACTTC | CASSLSGNSYEQYF
many | TRBJ1-1 | TRBV7-9 | . | TGTGCCAGCAGCTTACAGGGGTACACTGAAGCTTTCTTT | CASSLQGYTEAFF
many | TRBJ1-5 | TRBV19 | TRBD1 | TGTGCCAGTAGTAGGGACAGGGGGGATCAGCCCCAGCATTTT | CASSRDRGDQPQHF
few | TRBJ2-1 | TRBV20-1 | TRBD2 | TGCAGTGCTAGAGATCGGGTTAGCGGGAGGGCCTACAATGAGCAGTTCTTC | CSARDRVSGRAYNEQFF
. | TRBJ1-6 | TRBV20-1 | . | TGCAGTGCTAACTCCCCCCGATCACCCCTCCACTTT | CSANSPRSPLHF
few | TRBJ2-1 | TRBV19 | TRBD1 | TGTGCCAGTAGTATAGCCCGTTGGACAGGGATGAAAAATGAGCAGTTCTTC | CASSIARWTGMKNEQFF
few | TRBJ2-2 | TRBV29-1 | . | TGCAGCGCCCGGGACGGGGATCGGGAGCTGTTTTTT | CSARDGDRELFF
many | TRBJ2-3 | TRBV18 | . | TGTGCCAGCTCACTGGGGGACGGGACAACGCAGTATTTT | CASSLGDGTTQYF